The entry that follows covers one T cell receptor beta chain sequence. Sequenced by immunoSEQ multiplex PCR; TCRdb stores in-frame clones only, minus some. The data show some 46,000 clones, 80% to 95% seen once. These data are taken from a study of T cell changes during pregnancy in multiple sclerosis. The CDR3 spans 19 residues. With 5 bases clipped from V and 2 bases from J, the junction kept 13 bases outside the gene matches. CDR1 is SGHVS, CDR2 FQNEAQ, per germline. This TCR was sampled from a female donor with multiple sclerosis, enrolled in a pregnancy study. V and J are TRBV7-8 and TRBJ2-3; 13 bases match TRBD2. The sample in question was CD4+ T cells from peripheral blood mononuclear cells, obtained after pregnancy. The CDR3 DNA reads TGTGCCAGCAGCCAGGGGATAACCGGGACTAGCGGGGTCACAGATACGCAGTATTTT. This encodes CASSQGITGTSGVTDTQYF. Based on the CDR3 plus reference TRBV7-8 and TRBJ2-3, the full variable domain is GAGVSQSPRYKVAKRGQDVALRCDPISGHVSLFWYQQALGQGPEFLTYFQNEAQLDKSGLPSDRFFAERPEGSVSTLKIQRTQQEDSAVYLCASSQGITGTSGVTDTQYFGPGTRLTVL.